Listed here are 10 T cell receptor beta chains from one sample, sequenced in a study of Tregs in tolerant kidney transplant recipients (dated by TCRdb to about 2019). The transplants used related donors with nonmyeloablative bone marrow transplantation, and mixed chimerism in the human trials was transient. The library was built by means of the immunoSEQ multiplex PCR assay. TCRdb stores this immuneACCESS table with in-frame sequences only. Part of the clones is absent; in the studies checked, under half of the shortfall reflects unresolved V genes, and no reason is known for the rest. The table for this sample lists 40,000 to 50,000 clones; approximately 89% of them were counted only once. 15% of the sample comes from the top ten. The sample was CD8+ T cells from blood (PBMCs), taken 12 months after the transplant. The receptors were sampled from a human patient who received a combined kidney and bone marrow transplant. Some T cells present after a transplant may be cells of the graft donor.

This clone was seen only once. This chain connects TRBV5-4 to TRBJ2-3; no reliable D call. V was cut by 0 bases and J by 6 bases, with 8 bases left in between. This CDR3 has 13 residues. CDR1 and CDR2 (germline): SGHNT, YYREEE (reference sequence). CDR3 loop: CASSLGSQDTQYF. DNA for the CDR3: TGTGCCAGCAGCTTGGGGAGCCAGGATACGCAGTATTTT.

The chain uses TRBV4-2 and TRBJ1-2; 10 bases are shared with TRBD1. The length of the CDR3 is 18 residues. The V and J ends lost 4 bases and 5 bases, in that order; junction bases with no gene match: 16. CDR1 and CDR2 (germline): LGHNA, YNFKEQ. The DNA for the CDR3 is TGTGCCAGCAGCCCGACTTTTTCTAGGACAGGGGGTTTGTATGGCTACACCTTC. Its protein product is CASSPTFSRTGGLYGYTF.

V usage is TRBV5-1 and J usage is TRBJ1-1; D gene uncertain. Trimming left V 0 bases short and J 3 bases short, with 6 bases between. This CDR3 contains 13 residues. Germline CDR1 SGHRS, CDR2 YFSETQ. The CDR3 here is CASSLGQDTEAFF. CDR3 bases: TGCGCCAGCAGCTTGGGTCAGGACACTGAAGCTTTCTTT. The complete variable domain, with remaining parts taken from reference TRBV5-1 and TRBJ1-1, reads KAGVTQTPRYLIKTRGQQVTLSCSPISGHRSVSWYQQTPGQGLQFLFEYFSETQRNKGNFPGRFSGRQFSNSRSEMNVSTLELGDSALYLCASSLGQDTEAFFGQGTRLTVV.

V and J are TRBV9 and TRBJ2-3; 7 bases fit TRBD1. Germline V gives CDR1 SGDLS, CDR2 YYNGEE. Losses at the gene ends were 0 bases for V and 0 bases for J; bases not matched to a gene: 1. The CDR3 runs to 15 residues. The CDR3 bases are TGTGCCAGCAGCGTAGAGGGACAGAGCACAGATACGCAGTATTTT. It translates to CASSVEGQSTDTQYF.

The chain couples TRBV27 to TRBJ2-4; 8 bases agree with TRBD1. V lost 4 bases to trimming and J lost 0 bases; unmatched junction nucleotides: 5. The CDR3 has 16 residues. Germline V lookup: CDR1 MNHEY, CDR2 SMNVEV (reference sequence). The CDR3 bases are TGTGCCAGCAGTTCCGGACAGGGTTTAGCCAAAAACATTCAGTACTTC. Protein: CASSSGQGLAKNIQYF.

CDR3 loop: CASSIVGGVDEQFF. CDR3 DNA: TGTGCCAGTAGTATAGTAGGAGGGGTCGATGAGCAGTTCTTC. The rearrangement links TRBV19 to TRBJ2-1; D may be TRBD2 (6 bases). The V and J ends lost 1 base and 8 bases respectively, with 12 bases between them. The germline gives CDR1 LNHDA, CDR2 SQIVND (reference sequence). This CDR3 region has 14 residues.

The gene calls are TRBV23-1 and TRBJ2-1, with 8 bases lining up with TRBD1. TRBV23-1 carries the ORF label, with uncertain function. With 6 bases clipped from V and 4 bases from J, the junction kept 5 bases outside the gene matches. The CDR3 covers 14 residues. As DNA, the CDR3 is TGCGCCAGCAGCCCGGGACAGGTGTACAATGAGCAGTTCTTC. It translates to CASSPGQVYNEQFF.

The chain employs TRBV7-9 and TRBJ1-2; weak D call: TRBD1 (5 bases). This CDR3 contains 15 residues. Germline V gene lookup returns CDR1 SEHNR and CDR2 FQNEAQ (reference sequence). Deletions cut 5 bases from V and 5 bases from J, with 18 bases between. The chain's CDR3 is CASSHGTGGKYGYTF. The CDR3 nucleotides read TGTGCCAGCAGCCATGGGACTGGGGGTAAATATGGCTACACCTTC.

The rearrangement links TRBV9 to TRBJ1-5; maybe TRBD1 (5 bases). The V end lost 3 bases, the J end lost 5 bases, and 12 bases lay between the germline ends. The CDR3 is 14 residues long. CDR1 is SGDLS and CDR2 is YYNGEE in the germline V gene. For the CDR3, the DNA is TGTGCCAGCAGCGCAACCCTAGGGGATCAGCCCCAGCATTTT. It specifies CASSATLGDQPQHF.

This clone occurred a few times. DNA of the CDR3: TGTGCCAGCAGCTTACAGCGGGGGGATCAAGATACGCAGTATTTT. Encoded protein: CASSLQRGDQDTQYF. The chain joins TRBV7-9 to TRBJ2-3; 9 bases fit TRBD2. V lost 2 bases, J lost 5 bases, and 5 bases stayed unmatched. Germline CDR1 and CDR2: SEHNR and FQNEAQ (reference sequence). The CDR3 runs to 15 residues.